Listed below are T cell receptor beta chains from one sample, sequenced in a study of T-cell memory formation after mild COVID-19. TCRdb re-analysed the 5' RACE reads in MiXCR, keeping a single row per CDR3 protein. The sample consists of fewer than 600,000 distinct CDR3 sequences, 20% to 25% of them appearing once. Sequencing was done on a sample of PBMCs or a T cell subset sorted from them (not recorded which). The receptor source for this set is an adult woman who had mild COVID-19 (a few samples of this study predate the infection). Cell type and time point are not known. Each CDR3 is given with its conserved first and last residue. Fields, in order: D gene, J gene, clone size, V gene, CDR3 protein, CDR3 DNA. The D gene is left open where the match is weak. Clone size is stated in some rows and not others, as once, few, many or a class when expanded.

D gene: TRBD1; J gene: TRBJ1-2; clone size: .; V gene: TRBV5-1; CDR3 protein: CASSLVPGQGLTNYGYTF; CDR3 DNA: TGCGCCAGCAGCTTGGTGCCGGGACAGGGACTAACTAACTATGGCTACACCTTC
D gene: .; J gene: TRBJ2-1; clone size: .; V gene: TRBV24-1; CDR3 protein: CATSPGLPNNEQFF; CDR3 DNA: TGTGCCACCAGTCCCGGACTACCGAACAATGAGCAGTTCTTC
D gene: .; J gene: TRBJ2-7; clone size: .; V gene: TRBV5-5; CDR3 protein: CASTLGGYEQYF; CDR3 DNA: TGTGCCAGCACCCTAGGGGGTTACGAGCAGTACTTC
D gene: .; J gene: TRBJ1-1; clone size: .; V gene: TRBV14; CDR3 protein: CASSQPTPRNTEAFF; CDR3 DNA: TGTGCCAGCAGCCAACCGACACCACGAAACACTGAAGCTTTCTTT
D gene: .; J gene: TRBJ2-1; clone size: few; V gene: TRBV27; CDR3 protein: CASSLGLHSYNEQFF; CDR3 DNA: TGTGCCAGCAGTTTAGGGCTCCACTCCTACAATGAGCAGTTCTTC
D gene: .; J gene: TRBJ2-3; clone size: few; V gene: TRBV5-6; CDR3 protein: CASRLTVSTDTQYF; CDR3 DNA: TGTGCCAGCAGACTGACAGTGAGCACAGATACGCAGTATTTT
D gene: TRBD1; J gene: TRBJ2-7; clone size: .; V gene: TRBV29-1; CDR3 protein: CSVDIGRQGSSYEQYF; CDR3 DNA: TGCAGCGTTGATATCGGGCGACAGGGTTCTTCCTACGAGCAGTACTTC
D gene: TRBD2; J gene: TRBJ2-1; clone size: .; V gene: TRBV6-6; CDR3 protein: CASSGLAGLYNEQFF; CDR3 DNA: TGTGCCAGCAGTGGACTAGCGGGGTTGTACAATGAGCAGTTCTTC
D gene: .; J gene: TRBJ2-7; clone size: few; V gene: TRBV5-1; CDR3 protein: CASSLVQVGYEQYF; CDR3 DNA: TGCGCCAGCAGCTTGGTCCAGGTGGGCTACGAGCAGTACTTC
D gene: .; J gene: TRBJ2-4; clone size: .; V gene: TRBV7-2; CDR3 protein: CASSSSHGNIQYF; CDR3 DNA: TGTGCCAGCAGCTCCAGTCATGGAAACATTCAGTACTTC
D gene: .; J gene: TRBJ2-5; clone size: .; V gene: TRBV13; CDR3 protein: CASSMDKHEETQYF; CDR3 DNA: TGTGCCAGCAGCATGGACAAGCACGAAGAGACCCAGTACTTC
D gene: .; J gene: TRBJ2-5; clone size: .; V gene: TRBV7-3; CDR3 protein: CASSFGGASQETQYF; CDR3 DNA: TGTGCCAGCAGCTTTGGGGGGGCGTCTCAAGAGACCCAGTACTTC
D gene: TRBD2; J gene: TRBJ2-1; clone size: few; V gene: TRBV12-3/TRBV12-4; CDR3 protein: CASRTRSYNEQFF; CDR3 DNA: TGTGCCAGCCGGACTAGATCATACAATGAGCAGTTCTTC
D gene: .; J gene: TRBJ2-1; clone size: .; V gene: TRBV24-1; CDR3 protein: CATRDSSYNEQFF; CDR3 DNA: TGTGCCACCAGGGACAGTTCCTACAATGAGCAGTTCTTC
D gene: .; J gene: TRBJ1-1; clone size: few; V gene: TRBV4-1; CDR3 protein: CASSQEGGGVTEAFF; CDR3 DNA: TGCGCCAGCAGCCAAGAAGGAGGGGGGGTGACTGAAGCTTTCTTT
D gene: TRBD2; J gene: TRBJ2-1; clone size: .; V gene: TRBV6-5; CDR3 protein: CASMDSGGSYNEQFF; CDR3 DNA: TGTGCCAGCATGGATAGCGGGGGGTCCTACAATGAGCAGTTCTTC
D gene: .; J gene: TRBJ2-5; clone size: .; V gene: TRBV7-9; CDR3 protein: CASSFAPSYQETQYF; CDR3 DNA: TGTGCCAGCAGCTTTGCCCCATCGTACCAAGAGACCCAGTACTTC
D gene: TRBD2; J gene: TRBJ2-5; clone size: .; V gene: TRBV5-1; CDR3 protein: CASSSMTSGDMETQYF; CDR3 DNA: TGCGCCAGCAGCTCCATGACTAGCGGGGACATGGAGACCCAGTACTTC
D gene: .; J gene: TRBJ2-5; clone size: many; V gene: TRBV5-1; CDR3 protein: CASSIQETQYF; CDR3 DNA: TGCGCCAGCAGCATCCAAGAGACCCAGTACTTC
D gene: .; J gene: TRBJ2-7; clone size: .; V gene: TRBV7-2; CDR3 protein: CASSTGTGIYEQYF; CDR3 DNA: TGTGCCAGCAGCACCGGGACGGGTATCTACGAGCAGTACTTC
D gene: .; J gene: TRBJ2-7; clone size: few; V gene: TRBV28; CDR3 protein: CASSGATAGSGEQYF; CDR3 DNA: TGTGCCAGCAGCGGTGCGACGGCTGGCTCGGGGGAGCAGTACTTC
D gene: .; J gene: TRBJ1-5; clone size: few; V gene: TRBV3-1; CDR3 protein: CASSQNLGVNQPQHF; CDR3 DNA: TGTGCCAGCAGCCAGAACCTTGGGGTCAATCAGCCCCAGCATTTT
D gene: .; J gene: TRBJ2-5; clone size: .; V gene: TRBV7-7; CDR3 protein: CASSLGMNNGETQYF; CDR3 DNA: TGTGCCAGCAGCTTAGGGATGAACAACGGAGAGACCCAGTACTTC
D gene: .; J gene: TRBJ2-7; clone size: .; V gene: TRBV5-1; CDR3 protein: CASSPTGTKYEQYF; CDR3 DNA: TGCGCCAGCAGCCCTACGGGGACAAAGTACGAGCAGTACTTC
D gene: .; J gene: TRBJ2-4; clone size: few; V gene: TRBV7-9; CDR3 protein: CASSLPGRDIQYF; CDR3 DNA: TGTGCCAGCAGCCTCCCCGGACGTGACATTCAGTACTTC
D gene: TRBD1; J gene: TRBJ1-5; clone size: .; V gene: TRBV27; CDR3 protein: CASSATWGQGAVNQPQHF; CDR3 DNA: TGTGCCAGCAGTGCAACATGGGGACAGGGGGCCGTCAATCAGCCCCAGCATTTT
D gene: .; J gene: TRBJ2-3; clone size: .; V gene: TRBV12-3/TRBV12-4; CDR3 protein: CASSPSPGQGADTQYF; CDR3 DNA: TGTGCCAGCAGTCCCAGCCCAGGCCAGGGAGCAGATACGCAGTATTTT
D gene: .; J gene: TRBJ2-5; clone size: .; V gene: TRBV7-2; CDR3 protein: CASSLSARGPYHRF; CDR3 DNA: TGTGCCAGCAGCTTAAGTGCCCGGGGGCCGTATCATCGCTTC
D gene: TRBD1; J gene: TRBJ1-1; clone size: many; V gene: TRBV12-3/TRBV12-4; CDR3 protein: CASSPGQTNTEAFF; CDR3 DNA: TGTGCCAGCAGTCCGGGACAGACGAACACTGAAGCTTTCTTT
D gene: .; J gene: TRBJ2-5; clone size: few; V gene: TRBV4-1; CDR3 protein: CASSQVRTVQETQYF; CDR3 DNA: TGCGCCAGCAGCCAAGTCCGGACAGTCCAAGAGACCCAGTACTTC
D gene: .; J gene: TRBJ1-1; clone size: few; V gene: TRBV12-3/TRBV12-4; CDR3 protein: CASFLMNTEAFF; CDR3 DNA: TGTGCCAGCTTTCTAATGAACACTGAAGCTTTCTTT
D gene: .; J gene: TRBJ1-1; clone size: few; V gene: TRBV7-2; CDR3 protein: CASSFLGLTEAFF; CDR3 DNA: TGTGCCAGCAGCTTTTTGGGGCTCACTGAAGCTTTCTTT
D gene: .; J gene: TRBJ2-5; clone size: few; V gene: TRBV20-1; CDR3 protein: CSASWVGFGTQYF; CDR3 DNA: TGCAGTGCTAGTTGGGTGGGATTTGGGACCCAGTACTTC
D gene: .; J gene: TRBJ1-3; clone size: .; V gene: TRBV5-1; CDR3 protein: CASTWGDFGNTIYF; CDR3 DNA: TGCGCCAGCACCTGGGGGGACTTCGGAAACACCATATATTTT
D gene: TRBD1; J gene: TRBJ1-2; clone size: few; V gene: TRBV4-1; CDR3 protein: CASSQGRVRDRGSYGYTF; CDR3 DNA: TGCGCCAGCAGCCAAGGAAGGGTGCGGGACAGGGGATCCTATGGCTACACCTTC
D gene: .; J gene: TRBJ2-1; clone size: few; V gene: TRBV3-1; CDR3 protein: CASGRVDEQFF; CDR3 DNA: TGTGCCAGCGGCCGAGTTGATGAGCAGTTCTTC
D gene: .; J gene: TRBJ2-6; clone size: .; V gene: TRBV24-1; CDR3 protein: CATSSSGSHSLGANVLTF; CDR3 DNA: TGTGCCACCAGTTCGTCCGGGAGTCACTCTCTGGGGGCCAACGTCCTGACTTTC
D gene: TRBD2; J gene: TRBJ2-5; clone size: .; V gene: TRBV12-3/TRBV12-4; CDR3 protein: CASSFQPGLGVGTQYF; CDR3 DNA: TGTGCCAGCAGTTTCCAACCGGGACTAGGCGTAGGGACCCAGTACTTC
D gene: TRBD2; J gene: TRBJ2-7; clone size: few; V gene: TRBV7-2; CDR3 protein: CASSQRGAGYEQYF; CDR3 DNA: TGTGCCAGCAGTCAGCGGGGGGCGGGCTACGAGCAGTACTTC
D gene: .; J gene: TRBJ1-2; clone size: .; V gene: TRBV30; CDR3 protein: CAWRTGLLNYGYTF; CDR3 DNA: TGTGCCTGGAGGACCGGATTACTCAACTATGGCTACACCTTC
D gene: TRBD1; J gene: TRBJ2-7; clone size: .; V gene: TRBV20-1; CDR3 protein: CSAPGTGAPYEQYF; CDR3 DNA: TGCAGTGCCCCCGGGACAGGGGCTCCCTACGAGCAGTACTTC
D gene: .; J gene: TRBJ1-2; clone size: .; V gene: TRBV12-3/TRBV12-4; CDR3 protein: CASSLVPGSWAGYTF; CDR3 DNA: TGTGCCAGCAGTTTAGTCCCGGGGAGTTGGGCCGGCTACACCTTC
D gene: TRBD2; J gene: TRBJ2-7; clone size: many; V gene: TRBV29-1; CDR3 protein: CSVVLAGGREQYF; CDR3 DNA: TGCAGCGTTGTACTAGCGGGAGGTCGCGAGCAGTACTTC
D gene: .; J gene: TRBJ2-7; clone size: many; V gene: TRBV7-9; CDR3 protein: CASSLDGFYEQYF; CDR3 DNA: TGTGCCAGCAGCTTAGACGGATTCTACGAGCAGTACTTC
D gene: TRBD2; J gene: TRBJ2-5; clone size: .; V gene: TRBV4-2; CDR3 protein: CASSQDFSGSETQYF; CDR3 DNA: TGTGCCAGCAGCCAAGATTTTAGCGGGAGTGAGACCCAGTACTTC
D gene: .; J gene: TRBJ2-3; clone size: .; V gene: TRBV6-5; CDR3 protein: CASSSQYRDDKDTQYF; CDR3 DNA: TGTGCCAGCAGTTCCCAATACCGGGACGATAAAGATACGCAGTATTTT
D gene: TRBD1; J gene: TRBJ2-7; clone size: .; V gene: TRBV2; CDR3 protein: CASSRTGAIDYEQYF; CDR3 DNA: TGTGCCAGCAGTCGAACAGGGGCTATTGACTACGAGCAGTACTTC
D gene: .; J gene: TRBJ2-1; clone size: .; V gene: TRBV12-3/TRBV12-4; CDR3 protein: CASSLFKSSYNEQFF; CDR3 DNA: TGTGCCAGCAGTTTGTTCAAGAGCTCCTACAATGAGCAGTTCTTC
D gene: TRBD1; J gene: TRBJ2-1; clone size: .; V gene: TRBV12-3/TRBV12-4; CDR3 protein: CASSSPGTGRSEQFF; CDR3 DNA: TGTGCCAGCAGCTCACCCGGGACAGGGCGGAGTGAGCAGTTCTTC
D gene: TRBD2; J gene: TRBJ2-3; clone size: few; V gene: TRBV20-1; CDR3 protein: CSAREGGSGADTQYF; CDR3 DNA: TGCAGTGCTAGAGAGGGCGGGAGTGGCGCAGATACGCAGTATTTT
D gene: TRBD2; J gene: TRBJ2-7; clone size: many; V gene: TRBV7-2; CDR3 protein: CASSSTGTSLYEQYF; CDR3 DNA: TGTGCCAGCAGCTCAACCGGGACTAGTCTTTACGAGCAGTACTTC
D gene: .; J gene: TRBJ1-1; clone size: .; V gene: TRBV4-1; CDR3 protein: CASSQDYGTTDVNTEAFF; CDR3 DNA: TGCGCCAGCAGCCAAGATTATGGAACTACGGACGTGAACACTGAAGCTTTCTTT
D gene: .; J gene: TRBJ1-2; clone size: .; V gene: TRBV4-3; CDR3 protein: CASSQGQNFYGYTF; CDR3 DNA: TGCGCCAGCAGCCAAGGACAGAACTTCTATGGCTACACCTTC